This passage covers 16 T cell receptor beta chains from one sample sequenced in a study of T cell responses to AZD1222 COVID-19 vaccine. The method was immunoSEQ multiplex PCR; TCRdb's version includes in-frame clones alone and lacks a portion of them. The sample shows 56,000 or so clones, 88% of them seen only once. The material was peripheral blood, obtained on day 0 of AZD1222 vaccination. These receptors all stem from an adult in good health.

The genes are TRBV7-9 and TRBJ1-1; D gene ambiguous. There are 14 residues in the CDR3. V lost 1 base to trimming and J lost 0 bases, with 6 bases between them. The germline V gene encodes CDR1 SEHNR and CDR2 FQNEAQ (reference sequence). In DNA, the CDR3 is TGTGCCAGCAGCTTAGGCACTATGAACACTGAAGCTTTCTTT. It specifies CASSLGTMNTEAFF.

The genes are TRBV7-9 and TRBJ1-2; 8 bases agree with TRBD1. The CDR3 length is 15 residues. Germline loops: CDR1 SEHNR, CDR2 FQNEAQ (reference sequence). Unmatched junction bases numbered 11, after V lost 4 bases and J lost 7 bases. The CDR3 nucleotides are TGTGCCAGCAGCTCCGAGACAGGGGCGGTAGGTGGCTACACCTTC. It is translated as CASSSETGAVGGYTF.

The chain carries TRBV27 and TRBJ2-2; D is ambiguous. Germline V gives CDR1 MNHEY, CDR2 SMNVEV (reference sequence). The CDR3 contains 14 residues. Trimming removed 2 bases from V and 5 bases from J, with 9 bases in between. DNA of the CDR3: TGTGCCAGCAGTTTACTTGGGCAAACCGGGGAGCTGTTTTTT. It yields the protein CASSLLGQTGELFF.

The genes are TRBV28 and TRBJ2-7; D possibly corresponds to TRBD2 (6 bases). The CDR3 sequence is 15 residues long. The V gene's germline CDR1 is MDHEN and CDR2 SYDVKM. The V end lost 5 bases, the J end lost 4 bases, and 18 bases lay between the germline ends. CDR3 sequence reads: CASSPEGSGAYEQYF. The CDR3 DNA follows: TGTGCCAGCAGTCCAGAGGGTAGCGGAGCATACGAGCAGTACTTC.

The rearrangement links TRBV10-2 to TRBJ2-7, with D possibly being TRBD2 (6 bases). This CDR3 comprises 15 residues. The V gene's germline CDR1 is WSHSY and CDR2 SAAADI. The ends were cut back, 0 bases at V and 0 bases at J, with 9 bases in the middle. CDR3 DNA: TGCGCCAGCAGTGAGTCTGCGGGACTCTCCTACGAGCAGTACTTC. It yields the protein CASSESAGLSYEQYF.

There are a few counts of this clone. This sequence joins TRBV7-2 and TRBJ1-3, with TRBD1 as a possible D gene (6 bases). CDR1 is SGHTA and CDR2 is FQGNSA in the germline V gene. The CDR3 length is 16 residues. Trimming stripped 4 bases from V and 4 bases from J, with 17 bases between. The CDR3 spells CASSSQGRVKGNTIYF. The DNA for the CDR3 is TGTGCCAGCAGCTCCCAGGGGCGGGTGAAAGGAAACACCATATATTTT.

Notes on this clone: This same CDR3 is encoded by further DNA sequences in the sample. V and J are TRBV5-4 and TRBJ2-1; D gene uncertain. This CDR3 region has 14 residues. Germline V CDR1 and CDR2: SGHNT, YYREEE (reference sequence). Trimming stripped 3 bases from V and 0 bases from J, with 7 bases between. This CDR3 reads CASSSQSSYNEQFF. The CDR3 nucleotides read TGTGCCAGCAGCTCCCAGAGCTCCTACAATGAGCAGTTCTTC.

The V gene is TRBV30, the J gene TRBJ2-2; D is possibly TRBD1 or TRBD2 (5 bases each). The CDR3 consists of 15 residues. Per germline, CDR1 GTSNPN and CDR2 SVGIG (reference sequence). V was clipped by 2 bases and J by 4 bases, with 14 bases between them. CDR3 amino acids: CAWSHGGIRTGELFF. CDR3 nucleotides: TGTGCCTGGAGTCATGGGGGAATTCGCACCGGGGAGCTGTTTTTT.

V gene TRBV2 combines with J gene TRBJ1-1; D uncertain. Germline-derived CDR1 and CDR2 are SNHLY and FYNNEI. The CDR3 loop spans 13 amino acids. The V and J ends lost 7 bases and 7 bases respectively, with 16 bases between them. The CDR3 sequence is CASKPTEAGEAFF. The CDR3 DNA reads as TGTGCCAGCAAACCTACAGAGGCGGGTGAAGCTTTCTTT.

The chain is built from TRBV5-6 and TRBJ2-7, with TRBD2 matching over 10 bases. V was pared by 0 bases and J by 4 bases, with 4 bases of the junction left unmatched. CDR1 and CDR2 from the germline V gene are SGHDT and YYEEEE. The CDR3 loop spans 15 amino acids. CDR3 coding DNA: TGTGCCAGCAGCTTGGGGTTAGCGGGAGGTTACGAGCAGTACTTC. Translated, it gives CASSLGLAGGYEQYF.

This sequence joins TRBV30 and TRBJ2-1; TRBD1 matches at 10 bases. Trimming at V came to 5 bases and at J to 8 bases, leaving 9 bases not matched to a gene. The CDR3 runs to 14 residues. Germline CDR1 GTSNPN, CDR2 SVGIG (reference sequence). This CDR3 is CAWGAGQGNYEQFF. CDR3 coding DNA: TGTGCCTGGGGGGCGGGACAGGGGAATTATGAGCAGTTCTTC.

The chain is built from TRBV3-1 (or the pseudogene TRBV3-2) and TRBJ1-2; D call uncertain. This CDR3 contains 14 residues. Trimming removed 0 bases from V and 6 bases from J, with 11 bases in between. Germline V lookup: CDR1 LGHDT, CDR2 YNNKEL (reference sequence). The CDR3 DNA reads TGTGCCAGCAGCCAAGATCCCAGCTCCGATGGCTACACCTTC. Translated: CASSQDPSSDGYTF.

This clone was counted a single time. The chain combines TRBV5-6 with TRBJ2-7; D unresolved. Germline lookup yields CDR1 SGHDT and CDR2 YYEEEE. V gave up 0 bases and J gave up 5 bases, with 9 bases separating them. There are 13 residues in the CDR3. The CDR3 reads CASSLEFSDEQYF. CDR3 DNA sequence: TGTGCCAGCAGCTTGGAGTTTTCGGACGAGCAGTACTTC.

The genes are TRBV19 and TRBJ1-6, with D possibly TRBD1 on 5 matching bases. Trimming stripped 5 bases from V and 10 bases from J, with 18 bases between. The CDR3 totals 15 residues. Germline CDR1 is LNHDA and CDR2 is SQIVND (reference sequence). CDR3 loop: CASSYPAGSGSPLHF. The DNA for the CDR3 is TGTGCCAGTAGTTATCCGGCAGGGTCGGGCTCACCCCTCCACTTT.

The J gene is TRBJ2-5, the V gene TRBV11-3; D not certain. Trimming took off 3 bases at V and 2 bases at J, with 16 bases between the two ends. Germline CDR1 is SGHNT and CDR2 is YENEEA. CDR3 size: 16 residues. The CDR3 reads CASSFRARTVQETQYF. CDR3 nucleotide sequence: TGTGCCAGCAGCTTTAGGGCACGAACGGTTCAAGAGACCCAGTACTTC.

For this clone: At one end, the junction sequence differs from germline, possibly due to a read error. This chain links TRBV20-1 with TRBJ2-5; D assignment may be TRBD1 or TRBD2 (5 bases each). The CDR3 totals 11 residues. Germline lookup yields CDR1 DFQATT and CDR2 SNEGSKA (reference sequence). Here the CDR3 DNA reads TGCGGGACCCATAACCAGGAGACCCAGTACTTC. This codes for CGTHNQETQYF.